This T cell receptor beta chain was found in a study of T cells expressing NK-cell markers. In the study overall: Beta-chain profiling covered CD3+CD56+NKG2C+, CD3+CD56+NKG2C- and CD3+CD56-NKG2C+ sorted subsets. Broader study findings: In a handful of donors, these clonotypes also led the CD3+CD56-NKG2C+ fraction. NKG2C+ dominant clonotype frequencies in 5 or 6 donors were about 1.0-7.5% of CD8+ T cells.

From germline, CDR1 is SQVTM and CDR2 ANQGSEA. There are 13 residues in the CDR3. Note on this clonotype: Antigen specificity is unknown.

5'RACE template switching with UMIs produced the TCR beta cDNA. TCRdb re-called the 5' RACE reads and catalogs CDR3 proteins one per entry, DNA excluded. The sample totals about 30,000 distinct CDR3 sequences. This chain links TRBV29-1 with TRBJ1-1; with no DNA, the TCRdb D assignment of TRBD1 cannot be verified. The sample consisted of blood T cells: a sorted CD56 or NKG2C T cell subset, CD4+ or CD8+ T cells, or bulk PBMC T cells (not recorded which). The clonotype was recovered from a woman aged 18 to 75 in good health. CDR3 residues: CSVVGGRNTEAFF.